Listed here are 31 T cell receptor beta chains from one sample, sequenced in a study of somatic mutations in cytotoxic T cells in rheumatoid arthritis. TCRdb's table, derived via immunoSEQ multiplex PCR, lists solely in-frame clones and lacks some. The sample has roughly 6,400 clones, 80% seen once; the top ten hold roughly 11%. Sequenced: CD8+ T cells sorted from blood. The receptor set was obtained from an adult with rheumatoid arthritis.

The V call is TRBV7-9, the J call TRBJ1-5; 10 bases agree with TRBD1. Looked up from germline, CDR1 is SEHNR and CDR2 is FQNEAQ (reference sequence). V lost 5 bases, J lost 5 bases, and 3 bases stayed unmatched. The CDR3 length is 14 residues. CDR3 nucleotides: TGTGCCAGCAGCCACGGGACAGGGGATCAGCCCCAGCATTTT. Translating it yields CASSHGTGDQPQHF.

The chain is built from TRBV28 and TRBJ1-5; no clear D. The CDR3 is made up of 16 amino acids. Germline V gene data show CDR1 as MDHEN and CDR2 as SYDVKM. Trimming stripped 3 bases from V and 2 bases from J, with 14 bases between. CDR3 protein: CASSFSTFTRNQPQHF. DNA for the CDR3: TGTGCCAGCAGTTTCTCGACATTCACTCGCAATCAGCCCCAGCATTTT.

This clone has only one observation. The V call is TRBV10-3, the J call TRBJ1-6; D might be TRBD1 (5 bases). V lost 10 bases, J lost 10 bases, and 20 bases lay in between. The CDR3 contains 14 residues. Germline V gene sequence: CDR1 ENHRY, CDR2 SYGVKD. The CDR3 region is CATAYSTEGSPLHF. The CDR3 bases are TGTGCCACCGCCTACTCGACAGAGGGATCACCCCTCCACTTT.

In nucleotides, the CDR3 is TGTGCCAGCAGCGTCCCACCCTTCGGGAAACAAGAGACCCAGTACTTC. Protein: CASSVPPFGKQETQYF. The chain combines TRBV9 with TRBJ2-5; TRBD2 is a possible D gene (5 bases). In germline, CDR1 is SGDLS, CDR2 YYNGEE. The CDR3 is 16 residues long. With 2 bases removed from V and 2 bases from J, the gap between germline ends came to 16 bases. Full variable domain (remainder filled in from reference TRBV9 and TRBJ2-5): DSGVTQTPKHLITATGQRVTLRCSPRSGDLSVYWYQQSLDQGLQFLIQYYNGEERAKGNILERFSAQQFPDLHSELNLSSLELGDSALYFCASSVPPFGKQETQYFGPGTRLLVL.

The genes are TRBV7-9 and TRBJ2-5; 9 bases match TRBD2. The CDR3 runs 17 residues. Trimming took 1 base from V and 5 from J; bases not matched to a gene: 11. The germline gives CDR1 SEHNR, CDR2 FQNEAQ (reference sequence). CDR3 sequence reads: CASSLVGLANGRETQYF. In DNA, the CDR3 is TGTGCCAGCAGCTTAGTGGGACTAGCAAACGGGCGGGAGACCCAGTACTTC.

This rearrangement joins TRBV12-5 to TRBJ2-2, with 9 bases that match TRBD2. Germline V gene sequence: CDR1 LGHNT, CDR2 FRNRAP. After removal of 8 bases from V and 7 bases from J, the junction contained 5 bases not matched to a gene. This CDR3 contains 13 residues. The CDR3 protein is CASRRGGSGELFF. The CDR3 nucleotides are TGTGCTAGTCGGCGGGGGGGCAGCGGGGAGCTGTTTTTT.

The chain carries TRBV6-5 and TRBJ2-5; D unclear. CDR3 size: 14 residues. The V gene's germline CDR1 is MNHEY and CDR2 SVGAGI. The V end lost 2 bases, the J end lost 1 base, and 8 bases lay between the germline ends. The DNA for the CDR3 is TGTGCCAGCAGTTACGGACGGAGCCAAGAGACCCAGTACTTC. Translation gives CASSYGRSQETQYF.

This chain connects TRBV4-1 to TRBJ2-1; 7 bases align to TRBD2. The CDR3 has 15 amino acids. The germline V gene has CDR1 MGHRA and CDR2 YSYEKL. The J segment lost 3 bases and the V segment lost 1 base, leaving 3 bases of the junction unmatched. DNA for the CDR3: TGCGCCAGCAGCCAAGGGGGGGGAAACTACAATGAGCAGTTCTTC. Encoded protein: CASSQGGGNYNEQFF.

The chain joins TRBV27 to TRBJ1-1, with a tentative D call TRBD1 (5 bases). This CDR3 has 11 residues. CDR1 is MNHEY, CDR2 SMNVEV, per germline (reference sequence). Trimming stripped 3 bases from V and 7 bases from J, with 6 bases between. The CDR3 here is CASSFGGEAFF. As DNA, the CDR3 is TGTGCCAGCAGTTTTGGGGGTGAAGCTTTCTTT.

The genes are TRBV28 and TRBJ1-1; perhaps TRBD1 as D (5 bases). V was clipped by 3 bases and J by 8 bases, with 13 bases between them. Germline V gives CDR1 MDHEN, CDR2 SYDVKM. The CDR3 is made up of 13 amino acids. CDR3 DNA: TGTGCCAGCAGTTTTGCGACAGTAACGGAAGCTTTCTTT. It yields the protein CASSFATVTEAFF.

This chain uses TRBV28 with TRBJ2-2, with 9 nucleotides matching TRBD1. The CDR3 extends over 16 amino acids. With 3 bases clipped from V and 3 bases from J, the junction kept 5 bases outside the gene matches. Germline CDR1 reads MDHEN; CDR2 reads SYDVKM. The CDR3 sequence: CASSFWGQGYTGELFF. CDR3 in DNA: TGTGCCAGCAGTTTTTGGGGACAGGGTTACACCGGGGAGCTGTTTTTT. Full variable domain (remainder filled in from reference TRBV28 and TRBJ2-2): DVKVTQSSRYLVKRTGEKVFLECVQDMDHENMFWYRQDPGLGLRLIYFSYDVKMKEKGDIPEGYSVSREKKERFSLILESASTNQTSMYLCASSFWGQGYTGELFFGEGSRLTVL.

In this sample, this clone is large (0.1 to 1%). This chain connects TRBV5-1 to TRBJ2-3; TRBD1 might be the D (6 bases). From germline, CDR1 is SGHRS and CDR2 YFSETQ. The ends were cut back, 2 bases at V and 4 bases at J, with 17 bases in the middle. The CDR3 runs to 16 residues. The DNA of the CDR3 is TGCGCCAGCAGCTTATGGACAGTTCTTTTCCCAGATACGCAGTATTTT. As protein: CASSLWTVLFPDTQYF.

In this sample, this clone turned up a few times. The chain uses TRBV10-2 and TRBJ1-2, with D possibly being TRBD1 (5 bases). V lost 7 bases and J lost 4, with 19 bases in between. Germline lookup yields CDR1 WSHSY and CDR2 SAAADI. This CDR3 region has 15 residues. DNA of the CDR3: TGCGCCAGCACCGCGGGGGGTACTCGGTCCTATGGCTACACCTTC. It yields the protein CASTAGGTRSYGYTF.

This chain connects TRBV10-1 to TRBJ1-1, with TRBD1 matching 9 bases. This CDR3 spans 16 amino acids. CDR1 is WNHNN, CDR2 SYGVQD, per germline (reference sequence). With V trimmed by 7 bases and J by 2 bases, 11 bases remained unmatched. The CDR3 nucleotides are TGCGCCAGCACCCTAGGAGGGGACAGGGCTAACACTGAAGCTTTCTTT. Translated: CASTLGGDRANTEAFF.

DNA of the CDR3: TGTGCCAGCAGTCGCATTCGGAGGGGCGGCGGGGAGCTGTTTTTT. This sequence encodes CASSRIRRGGGELFF. This chain links TRBV6-5 with TRBJ2-2, with TRBD2 as a possible D gene (6 bases). The CDR3 extends over 15 amino acids. V was pared by 5 bases and J by 7 bases, with 17 bases between. The germline gives CDR1 MNHEY, CDR2 SVGAGI.

The CDR3 DNA reads TGTGCCAGCGGACGGAGTGGCAATGAGCAGTTCTTC. Translating it yields CASGRSGNEQFF. The rearrangement uses TRBV7-2 and TRBJ2-1, with D unresolved. Germline-derived CDR1 and CDR2 are SGHTA and FQGNSA. V lost 8 bases and J 6 bases, leaving 11 bases between the germline ends. CDR3 length: 12 amino acids.

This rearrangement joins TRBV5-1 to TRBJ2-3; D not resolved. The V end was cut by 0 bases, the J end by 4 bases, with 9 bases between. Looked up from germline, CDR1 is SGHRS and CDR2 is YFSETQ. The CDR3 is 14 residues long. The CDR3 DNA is TGCGCCAGCAGCTTGGCGCTAGGGCCAGATACGCAGTATTTT. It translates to CASSLALGPDTQYF. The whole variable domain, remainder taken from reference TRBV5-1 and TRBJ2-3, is KAGVTQTPRYLIKTRGQQVTLSCSPISGHRSVSWYQQTPGQGLQFLFEYFSETQRNKGNFPGRFSGRQFSNSRSEMNVSTLELGDSALYLCASSLALGPDTQYFGPGTRLTVL.

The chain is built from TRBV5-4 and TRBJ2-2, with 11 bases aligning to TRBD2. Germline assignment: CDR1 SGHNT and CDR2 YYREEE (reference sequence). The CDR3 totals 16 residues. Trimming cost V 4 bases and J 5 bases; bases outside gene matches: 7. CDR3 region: CASSPIAGGRTGELFF. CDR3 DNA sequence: TGTGCCAGCAGCCCGATAGCGGGGGGGCGGACCGGGGAGCTGTTTTTT.

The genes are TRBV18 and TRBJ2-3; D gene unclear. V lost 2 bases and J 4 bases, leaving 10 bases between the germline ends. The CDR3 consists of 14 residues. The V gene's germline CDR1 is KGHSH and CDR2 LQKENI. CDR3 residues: CASSPGRAPDTQYF. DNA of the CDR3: TGTGCCAGCTCACCAGGTAGGGCCCCAGATACGCAGTATTTT.

The CDR3 is CASMRGSSYNEQFF. The CDR3 DNA reads as TGTGCCAGCATGAGAGGGAGCTCCTACAATGAGCAGTTCTTC. The chain carries TRBV27 and TRBJ2-1, with D maybe TRBD2 (5 bases). V dropped 7 bases and J dropped 0 bases, with 10 bases sitting between them. This CDR3 has 14 residues. CDR1 MNHEY and CDR2 SMNVEV come from the germline V gene (reference sequence).

The CDR3 DNA sequence: TGTGCCAGCAGAGCCGGACAGGGGGCCACCGGGGAGCTGTTTTTT. Its protein is CASRAGQGATGELFF. The chain combines TRBV6-5 with TRBJ2-2; TRBD1 aligns across 11 bases. This CDR3 has 15 amino acids. Trimming at V came to 6 bases and at J to 4 bases, leaving 4 bases not matched to a gene. CDR1 is MNHEY, CDR2 SVGAGI, per germline.

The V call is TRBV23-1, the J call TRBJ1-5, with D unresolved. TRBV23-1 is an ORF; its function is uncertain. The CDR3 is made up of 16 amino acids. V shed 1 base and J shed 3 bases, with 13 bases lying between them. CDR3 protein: CASSQLVIHNNQPQHF. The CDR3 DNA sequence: TGCGCCAGCAGTCAATTAGTAATCCACAACAATCAGCCCCAGCATTTT.

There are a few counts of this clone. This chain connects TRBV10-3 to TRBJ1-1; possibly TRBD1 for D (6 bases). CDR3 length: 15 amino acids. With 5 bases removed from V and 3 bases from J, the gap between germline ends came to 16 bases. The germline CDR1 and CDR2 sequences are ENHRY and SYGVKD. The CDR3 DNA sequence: TGTGCCATCAGTACCGATGACAGGACAGACACTGAAGCTTTCTTT. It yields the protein CAISTDDRTDTEAFF.

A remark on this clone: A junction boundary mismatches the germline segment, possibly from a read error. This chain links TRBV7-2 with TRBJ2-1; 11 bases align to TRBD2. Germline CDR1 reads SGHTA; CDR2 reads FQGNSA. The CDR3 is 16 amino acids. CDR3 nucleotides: TGTGCCAGCAGCCTAGCGGGGGGATCTTTGTACAATGAGCAGTTCTTC. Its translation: CASSLAGGSLYNEQFF. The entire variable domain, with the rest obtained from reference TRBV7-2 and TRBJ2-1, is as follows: GAGVSQSPSNKVTEKGKDVELRCDPISGHTALYWYRQSLGQGLEFLIYFQGNSAPDKSGLPSDRFSAERTGGSVSTLTIQRTQQEDSAVYLCASSLAGGSLYNEQFFGPGTRLTVL.

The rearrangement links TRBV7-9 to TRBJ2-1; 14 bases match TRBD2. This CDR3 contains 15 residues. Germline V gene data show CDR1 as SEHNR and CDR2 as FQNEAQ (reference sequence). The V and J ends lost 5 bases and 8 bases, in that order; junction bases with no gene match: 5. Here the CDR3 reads CASSRLAGGRDEQFF. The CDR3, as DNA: TGTGCCAGCAGCCGACTAGCGGGGGGGCGGGATGAGCAGTTCTTC.

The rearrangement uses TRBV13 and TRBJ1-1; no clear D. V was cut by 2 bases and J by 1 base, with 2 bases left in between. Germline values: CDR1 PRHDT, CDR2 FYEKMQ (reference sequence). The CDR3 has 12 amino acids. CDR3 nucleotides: TGTGCCAGCAGCTTACAGAACACTGAAGCTTTCTTT. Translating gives CASSLQNTEAFF.

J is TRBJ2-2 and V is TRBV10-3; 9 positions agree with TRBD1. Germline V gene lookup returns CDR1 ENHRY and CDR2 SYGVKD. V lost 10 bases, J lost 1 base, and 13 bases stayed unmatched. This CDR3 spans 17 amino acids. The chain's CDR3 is CATIPGQGSLNTGELFF. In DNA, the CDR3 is TGTGCCACTATTCCGGGACAGGGCTCCCTGAACACCGGGGAGCTGTTTTTT.

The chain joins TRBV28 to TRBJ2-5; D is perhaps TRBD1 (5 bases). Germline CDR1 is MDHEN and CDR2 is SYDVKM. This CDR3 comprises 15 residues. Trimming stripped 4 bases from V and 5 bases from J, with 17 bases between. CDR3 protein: CASSSSQGISETQYF. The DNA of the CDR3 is TGTGCCAGCAGTTCTTCCCAGGGTATATCGGAGACCCAGTACTTC.

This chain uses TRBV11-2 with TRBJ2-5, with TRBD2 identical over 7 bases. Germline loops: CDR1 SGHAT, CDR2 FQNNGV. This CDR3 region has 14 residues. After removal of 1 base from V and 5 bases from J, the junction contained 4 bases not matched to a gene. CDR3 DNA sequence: TGTGCCAGCAGCTTAGCGGGGGGTGCCGAGACCCAGTACTTC. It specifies CASSLAGGAETQYF. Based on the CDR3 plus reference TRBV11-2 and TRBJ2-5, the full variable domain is EAGVAQSPRYKIIEKRQSVAFWCNPISGHATLYWYQQILGQGPKLLIQFQNNGVVDDSQLPKDRFSAERLKGVDSTLKIQPAKLEDSAVYLCASSLAGGAETQYFGPGTRLLVL.

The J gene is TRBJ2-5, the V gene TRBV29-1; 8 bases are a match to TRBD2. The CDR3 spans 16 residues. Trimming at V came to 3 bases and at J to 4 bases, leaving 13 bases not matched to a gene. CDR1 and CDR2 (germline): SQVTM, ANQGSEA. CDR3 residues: CSVDGTSPSSLETQYF. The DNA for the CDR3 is TGCAGCGTTGATGGGACTAGTCCTTCCTCTTTAGAGACCCAGTACTTC.

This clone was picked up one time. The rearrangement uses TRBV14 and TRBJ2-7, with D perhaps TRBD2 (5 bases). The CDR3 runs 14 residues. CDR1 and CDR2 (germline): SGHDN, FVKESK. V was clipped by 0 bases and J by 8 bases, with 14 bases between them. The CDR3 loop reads CASSQEEGRGKQYF. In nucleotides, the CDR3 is TGTGCCAGCAGCCAAGAAGAAGGGAGAGGCAAGCAGTACTTC.